The present T cell receptor beta chain was sequenced within a study of Tregs in tolerant kidney transplant recipients. Unstimulated regulatory T cells (CD4+CD25+CD127-), CD4+CD25- non-regulatory cells, CD4 and CD8 cells were FACS-sorted from thawed PBMCs. Study results and limitations: Validation in larger populations is needed because few patients were studied.

Data came from immunoSEQ multiplex PCR; TCRdb stores just in-frame clones and leaves some out. The sample records some 250,000 clones, around 81% being singletons. As concerns this clone: Its target is unknown.

What was sequenced was CD4+ T cells from blood. The sequence came from a human donor in good health.

The CDR3 is CSVEWDRFPYGYTF. CDR3 sequence (DNA): TGCAGCGTTGAATGGGACAGATTCCCCTATGGCTACACCTTC. This chain joins TRBV29-1 and TRBJ1-2; 7 bases align to TRBD1. Losses at the gene ends were 2 bases for V and 4 bases for J; bases not matched to a gene: 7. The CDR3 runs to 14 residues. Germline CDR1 SQVTM, CDR2 ANQGSEA. Complete variable domain (other parts from reference TRBV29-1 and TRBJ1-2): SAVISQKPSRDICQRGTSLTIQCQVDSQVTMMFWYRQQPGQSLTLIATANQGSEATYESGFVIDKFPISRPNLTFSTLTVSNMSPEDSSIYLCSVEWDRFPYGYTFGSGTRLTVV.